The clone carrying this T cell receptor (beta chain) was counted only a few times. Antigen: not known. The data were obtained in a study of identical twins. General study results and limits: Models, which agreed with sharing between unrelated individuals, nonetheless underestimated the out-of-frame TCR alpha sharing seen in monozygotic twins. There were fewer insertions in abundant cord blood beta clonotypes, but memory repertoires showed no such pattern.

Healthy Caucasians were all of the donors. TCRdb itself ran the 5' RACE reads through MiXCR, one entry per CDR3 protein. The table records around 220,000 distinct CDR3 sequences, 10% of them present only once. The V and J ends lost 1 base and 0 bases respectively, with 12 bases between them. The CDR3 is made up of 16 amino acids. Germline V CDR1 and CDR2: LNHNV, YYDKDF (reference sequence). This receptor was identified in a man between 45 and 60 years old in good health. Sequencing input: memory T cells sorted from blood. J is TRBJ1-2 and V is TRBV15; tentatively, D is TRBD1 (5 bases). The CDR3 sequence is CATSRGPTGPNYGYTF. For the CDR3, the DNA is TGTGCCACCAGCAGAGGCCCTACAGGACCTAACTATGGCTACACCTTC. The entire variable domain, with the rest obtained from reference TRBV15 and TRBJ1-2, is as follows: DAMVIQNPRYQVTQFGKPVTLSCSQTLNHNVMYWYQQKSSQAPKLLFHYYDKDFNNEADTPDNFQSRRPNTSFCFLDIRSPGLGDTAMYLCATSRGPTGPNYGYTFGSGTRLTVV.